This passage covers 20 T cell receptor beta chains from one sample sequenced in a study of CD8+ T cells in alopecia areata. Specified treatment: oral pan-JAK inhibitor, 5-10 mg twice daily. RNA extraction was followed by reverse transcription into cDNA, which acted as the sequencing template. Generated by immunoSEQ multiplex PCR, the TCRdb table keeps only in-frame clones and is missing some. The sample shows under 110,000 clones, roughly three fifths of them seen only once. The source was CD8+ T cells sorted from blood, collected at week 56, from a patient treated with tofacitinib. Source of these receptors: a human donor with alopecia areata.

V gene TRBV5-6 combines with J gene TRBJ2-1, with 10 bases lining up with TRBD2. V shed 0 bases and J 7 bases; nucleotides not matched to a gene: 7. Germline V gives CDR1 SGHDT, CDR2 YYEEEE. CDR3 length: 16 residues. The CDR3 DNA reads TGTGCCAGCAGCTTGGCCCTAGCGGGGGAATTTAATGAGCAGTTCTTC. Translation gives CASSLALAGEFNEQFF.

CDR3 residues: CASSWTGQRGETQYF. The CDR3 bases are TGTGCCAGCAGCTGGACGGGACAGCGCGGGGAGACCCAGTACTTC. This chain joins TRBV5-6 and TRBJ2-5, with 7 bases aligning to TRBD1. CDR3 size: 15 residues. CDR1 and CDR2 (germline): SGHDT, YYEEEE. The V and J ends lost 3 bases and 5 bases, in that order; junction bases with no gene match: 10.

The chain joins TRBV2 to TRBJ2-4; D ambiguous. The CDR3 sequence is 14 residues long. Trimming shortened V by 5 bases and J by 1 base, and 9 bases separated the two germline ends. Germline V lookup: CDR1 SNHLY, CDR2 FYNNEI. CDR3 in DNA: TGTGCCAGCAGTTTGACACTGGCCAAAAACATTCAGTACTTC. It specifies CASSLTLAKNIQYF.

This clone was seen only a few times. V usage is TRBV19 and J usage is TRBJ2-2; tentatively, D is TRBD2 (6 bases). The CDR3 loop spans 13 amino acids. CDR1 and CDR2 (germline): LNHDA, SQIVND (reference sequence). V was pared by 5 bases and J by 5 bases, with 9 bases between. CDR3 bases: TGTGCCAGTAGTGAGACTAGTACCGGGGAGCTGTTTTTT. Its protein is CASSETSTGELFF.

J is TRBJ1-2 and V is TRBV9, with 7 positions matching TRBD1. The CDR3 contains 15 residues. Germline values: CDR1 SGDLS, CDR2 YYNGEE. V dropped 2 bases and J dropped 2; count of bases not matched to a gene: 6. The CDR3 region is CASSVSGTVNYGYTF. The CDR3 nucleotides read TGTGCCAGCAGCGTCTCCGGGACAGTAAACTATGGCTACACCTTC. The full variable domain, completed using reference TRBV9 and TRBJ1-2, is DSGVTQTPKHLITATGQRVTLRCSPRSGDLSVYWYQQSLDQGLQFLIQYYNGEERAKGNILERFSAQQFPDLHSELNLSSLELGDSALYFCASSVSGTVNYGYTFGSGTRLTVV.

This rearrangement joins TRBV9 to TRBJ2-3; 9 bases are shared with TRBD1. This CDR3 is built from 18 residues. V lost 0 bases to trimming and J lost 4 bases; unmatched junction nucleotides: 12. The germline gives CDR1 SGDLS, CDR2 YYNGEE. CDR3 DNA sequence: TGTGCCAGCAGCGTAGACTCCGGGACAGGGCTTTATGCAGATACGCAGTATTTT. Amino acids: CASSVDSGTGLYADTQYF.

This clone was seen a few times. This sequence joins TRBV9 and TRBJ2-6, with D possibly matching TRBD2 (6 bases). Trimming left V 3 bases short and J 0 bases short, with 10 bases between. The CDR3 consists of 16 residues. Germline V gene data show CDR1 as SGDLS and CDR2 as YYNGEE. CDR3 DNA sequence: TGTGCCAGCAGCGGGGGGAGGAGCTCTGGGGCCAACGTCCTGACTTTC. It translates to CASSGGRSSGANVLTF.

The V call is TRBV5-4, the J call TRBJ2-3, with D perhaps assigned TRBD1 or TRBD2 (6 bases each). CDR3 length: 13 amino acids. V lost 0 bases to trimming and J lost 6 bases, with 8 bases between them. Germline CDR1 and CDR2: SGHNT and YYREEE (reference sequence). CDR3 nucleotide sequence: TGTGCCAGCAGCTTGGGGGGGGCGGATACGCAGTATTTT. This translates into CASSLGGADTQYF. Variable domain in full (rest from reference TRBV5-4 and TRBJ2-3): ETGVTQSPTHLIKTRGQQVTLRCSSQSGHNTVSWYQQALGQGPQFIFQYYREEENGRGNFPPRFSGLQFPNYSSELNVNALELDDSALYLCASSLGGADTQYFGPGTRLTVL.

This clone was counted only a few times. The V gene is TRBV7-2, the J gene TRBJ1-1; tentatively, D is TRBD1 (5 bases). Trimming removed 2 bases at V and 4 bases at J, with 8 bases between. This CDR3 has 13 residues. Per germline, CDR1 SGHTA and CDR2 FQGNSA. CDR3 DNA: TGTGCCAGCAGCTTATGGGGGTCCACTGAAGCTTTCTTT. This encodes CASSLWGSTEAFF.

This rearrangement joins TRBV7-9 to TRBJ1-1; D is possibly TRBD1 (5 bases). CDR3 length: 16 amino acids. V lost 4 bases and J lost 1, with 16 bases in between. CDR1 SEHNR and CDR2 FQNEAQ come from the germline V gene (reference sequence). CDR3 sequence: CASSSSLAGGNTEAFF. CDR3 DNA: TGTGCCAGCAGCTCCTCCCTGGCGGGGGGGAACACTGAAGCTTTCTTT.

This clone was seen a few times. The chain has TRBV19 and TRBJ2-3, with 13 bases that match TRBD2. The V segment lost 6 bases and the J segment 1 base; nucleotides outside the gene matches: 4. Germline assignment: CDR1 LNHDA and CDR2 SQIVND (reference sequence). This CDR3 contains 16 residues. DNA for the CDR3: TGTGCCAGTAGGGGGACTAGCGGGGATCGCACAGATACGCAGTATTTT. It translates to CASRGTSGDRTDTQYF.

The J gene is TRBJ2-7, the V gene TRBV5-6; D gene ambiguous. Per the germline V gene, CDR1 is SGHDT and CDR2 is YYEEEE. The CDR3 runs 11 residues. Trimming took off 5 bases at V and 3 bases at J, with 6 bases between the two ends. CDR3 DNA: TGTGCCAGCAGAGTGAACTACGAGCAGTACTTC. Amino acids: CASRVNYEQYF.

The V and J genes are TRBV6-5 and TRBJ2-3, with 8 bases aligning to TRBD1. Unmatched junction bases numbered 8, after V lost 6 bases and J lost 0 bases. Germline assignment: CDR1 MNHEY and CDR2 SVGAGI. The CDR3 is 16 amino acids. CDR3 nucleotide sequence: TGTGCCAGCAGCTACCCCGGGACAGGAAGCACAGATACGCAGTATTTT. It specifies CASSYPGTGSTDTQYF.

This clone was detected only a few times. V is TRBV29-1 and J is TRBJ2-3; the D call may be TRBD1 or TRBD2 (6 bases each). V was cut by 3 bases and J by 2 bases, with 15 bases left in between. The germline V gene encodes CDR1 SQVTM and CDR2 ANQGSEA. The CDR3 is 15 amino acids. The CDR3 DNA reads TGCAGCGTTGAGGGACGGGGGCCCAACACAGATACGCAGTATTTT. It specifies CSVEGRGPNTDTQYF.

This clone was seen a handful of times. For the CDR3, the DNA is TGCAGCGTTACCGGGGAGAACACCGGGGAGCTGTTTTTT. This translates into CSVTGENTGELFF. The chain joins TRBV29-1 to TRBJ2-2, with D maybe TRBD2 (5 bases). The V end lost 5 bases, the J end lost 1 base, and 8 bases lay between the germline ends. The CDR3 has 13 amino acids. Germline CDR1 and CDR2: SQVTM and ANQGSEA.

V gene TRBV4-1 combines with J gene TRBJ1-1; D unresolved. CDR3 length: 14 residues. CDR1 and CDR2 (germline): MGHRA, YSYEKL. V shed 0 bases and J shed 1 base, with 6 bases lying between them. The CDR3 region is CASSQDLPNTEAFF. The CDR3 DNA reads as TGCGCCAGCAGCCAAGATCTCCCGAACACTGAAGCTTTCTTT.

This rearrangement joins TRBV6-5 to TRBJ1-2, with D possibly matching TRBD1 (5 bases). Germline V lookup: CDR1 MNHEY, CDR2 SVGAGI. CDR3 size: 13 residues. The V and J ends lost 4 bases and 8 bases respectively, with 14 bases between them. The CDR3: CASSSIQVVGYTF. In DNA, the CDR3 is TGTGCCAGCAGTTCTATACAGGTGGTGGGCTACACCTTC.

J is TRBJ1-2 and V is TRBV6-1; weak D call: TRBD1 (6 bases). The ends were cut back, 7 bases at V and 8 bases at J, with 14 bases in the middle. The germline V gene has CDR1 MNHNS and CDR2 SASEGT. The CDR3 is 12 residues long. Written as DNA, the CDR3 is TGTGCCAGCATCGAAACGGACAGCGGCTACACCTTC. As protein: CASIETDSGYTF.

The chain links TRBV30 to TRBJ2-1; unclear D gene. Per the germline V gene, CDR1 is GTSNPN and CDR2 is SVGIG (reference sequence). This CDR3 is built from 13 residues. CDR3 region: CGGWGTNSNEQFF. In DNA, the CDR3 is TGTGGGGGATGGGGTACCAATTCCAATGAGCAGTTCTTC. Combining the CDR3 with reference TRBV30 and TRBJ2-1 gives the whole variable domain SQTIHQWPATLVQPVGSPLSLECTVEGTSNPNLYWYRQAAGRGLQLLFYSVGIGQISSEVPQNLSASRPQDRQFILSSKKLLLSDSGFYLCGGWGTNSNEQFFGPGTRLTVL.

This clone has just a few counts. The chain uses TRBV29-1 and TRBJ2-1; D is unclear. The V gene lost 4 bases and the J gene lost 4 bases, with 14 bases spanning the gap. This CDR3 has 14 residues. Germline loops: CDR1 SQVTM, CDR2 ANQGSEA. The CDR3 region is CSVASGVSYNEQFF. In nucleotides, the CDR3 is TGCAGCGTTGCCTCCGGAGTTAGTTACAATGAGCAGTTCTTC.